A selection of T cell receptor beta chains follows, all from one sample in a study of blood T cell repertoires in COVID-19. Clones were read by immunoSEQ multiplex PCR, and TCRdb kept only the in-frame ones, dropping some. The sample holds 70,000 or so clones; roughly 89% are singletons and the top ten take roughly 2%. Specimen: peripheral blood. These receptors originate from a young man with acute or convalescent COVID-19. The CDR3 runs from the conserved cysteine through the conserved F or W. Some rows mark clone size as missing; the rest say once, few, many or name a class of expanded clone.

TRBV24-1 few CATGTSGGNEQFF
TRBV29-1 NA CSVPGQGSGYGYTF
TRBV5-5 few CASSLYADTEAFF
TRBV5-4 NA CASSSQAGSVGSTEAFF
TRBV23-1 NA CASSQGRDNYGYTF
TRBV18 NA CASSRDRNTEAFF
TRBV5-1 few CASSPTGLGTGELFF
TRBV7-9 NA CASSESLNTEAFF
TRBV27 NA CASRPGIKDREGNQPQHF
TRBV10-1 NA CASSESRDYQAQYF
TRBV27 NA CASSLSLLTADTQYF
TRBV19 few CASSILLRTEAFF
TRBV24-1 once CATSDADRAQPQHF
TRBV5-4 NA CASSLPPGQGGYNEQFF
TRBV6-5 NA CASSSTDRGRVETQYF
TRBV6-5 NA CASSYRGTVNTEAFF
TRBV7-8 once CASSLVSGGPSDTQYF
TRBV7-2 few CASSFKTAAPNYEQYF
TRBV29-1 NA CSVANERVYGYTF
TRBV7-9 NA CASRPGQYNEQFF
TRBV27 NA CASSLTWGGERTQYF
TRBV7-3 NA CASSLGGFYGYTF
TRBV5-1 NA CASSLGRRGNSPLHF
TRBV10-3 NA CAIMASGSFDEQFF
TRBV4-3 NA CASSPDRSSYNEQFF
TRBV7-2 NA CASSPHHGGSTLADTQYF
TRBV5-1 once CASSFVTDMNTEAFF
TRBV28 once CASSLPLGLQVGGMRTEAFF
TRBV11-1 NA CASSPSEAYNEQFF